The 2 T cell receptor beta chains below come from one sample, sequenced in a study of glioma-infiltrating T cells after dendritic cell vaccination. Sequencing was performed with immunoSEQ multiplex PCR; in TCRdb, only in-frame clones are kept and a portion is missing. The sample carries over 2,500 clones, 75% to 80% recorded once. The sample in question was tumor tissue, obtained before dendritic cell vaccination. These receptors were taken from a human donor with glioblastoma.

The chain recombines TRBV27 with TRBJ2-7; 7 bases match TRBD2. CDR3 length: 13 amino acids. CDR1 and CDR2 from the germline V gene are MNHEY and SMNVEV (reference sequence). With 6 bases clipped from V and 7 bases from J, the junction kept 9 bases outside the gene matches. CDR3 nucleotide sequence: TGTGCCAGCAGCCCGGGGCCGGGGGGAGAGCAGTACTTC. It codes for CASSPGPGGEQYF.

V and J are TRBV6-1 and TRBJ2-5, with 7 bases lining up with TRBD1. V trimming: 6 bases; J trimming: 6 bases; junction bases outside the gene matches: 4. The CDR3 contains 12 residues. Germline loops: CDR1 MNHNS, CDR2 SASEGT. CDR3 coding DNA: TGTGCCAGCAGACAGGGGTTTAAGACCCAGTACTTC. Its protein is CASRQGFKTQYF.